Below, 10 T cell receptor beta chains from the same sample are listed, as sequenced in a study of shared clonotypes between healthy human individuals (dated by TCRdb to between 2020 and 2021). Library preparation was by the immunoSEQ multiplex PCR assay. This immuneACCESS table, as held by TCRdb, lists in-frame sequences with V and J called but not all clones. Of the missing ones, under half trace to an unresolved V gene in checked studies; the others have no known cause. This sample gives millions of clones in total; 90% to 95% of them show up just once. Under 0.45% of the sample is in the top ten clones. The sample taken for sequencing was naive CD4+ T cells from PBMCs. Sample cell subset or site, as interpreted from the label and publication: CD45RA+ positively selected. The receptors were sampled from a man between 18 and 29 years old in good health. Some clones in this sample may be carry-over from other donors' samples.

This sequence joins TRBV6-5 and TRBJ1-5, with unresolved D. V was pared by 7 bases and J by 4 bases, with 14 bases between. The V gene's germline CDR1 is MNHEY and CDR2 SVGAGI. CDR3 length: 14 residues. CDR3 DNA: TGTGCCAGCACGAGGACTATTGGTAATCAGCCCCAGCATTTT. It yields the protein CASTRTIGNQPQHF.

This chain links TRBV11-3 with TRBJ2-7, with 8 bases identical to TRBD2. The CDR3 runs to 14 residues. Germline V CDR1 and CDR2: SGHNT, YENEEA. Trimming at V came to 7 bases and at J to 7 bases, leaving 12 bases not matched to a gene. CDR3 in DNA: TGTGCCAGCACTCCGGGTAGCGGGATGGAAGAGCAGTACTTC. Translating gives CASTPGSGMEEQYF.

This sequence joins TRBV4-1 and TRBJ2-1; 8 nucleotides match TRBD2. CDR1 is MGHRA and CDR2 is YSYEKL in the germline V gene. Trimming removed 1 base from V and 8 bases from J; junction bases left unmatched: 10. CDR3 length: 16 residues. The CDR3 region has the DNA TGCGCCAGCAGCCAAGGTGGGATAGCGGGATTTTATGAGCAGTTCTTC. Amino acid sequence: CASSQGGIAGFYEQFF.

This clone has a single count. V is TRBV18 and J is TRBJ2-1, with TRBD2 identical over 9 bases. The V gene's germline CDR1 is KGHSH and CDR2 LQKENI. The CDR3 contains 18 residues. V shed 1 base and J 0 bases; nucleotides not matched to a gene: 7. The CDR3 loop is CASSPLSLAGHSYNEQFF. Written as DNA, the CDR3 is TGTGCCAGCTCACCACTAAGTCTAGCGGGACACTCCTACAATGAGCAGTTCTTC.

The V gene is TRBV30, the J gene TRBJ1-2, with 8 bases aligning to TRBD1. The V gene's germline CDR1 is GTSNPN and CDR2 SVGIG (reference sequence). V gave up 3 bases and J gave up 4 bases; unmatched junction bases: 4. The CDR3 covers 13 residues. CDR3 bases: TGTGCCTGGAGGGGACAGGTCCGCTATGGCTACACCTTC. This translates into CAWRGQVRYGYTF.

The chain joins TRBV19 to TRBJ2-7, with 8 bases aligning to TRBD2. Germline CDR1 and CDR2: LNHDA and SQIVND (reference sequence). After removal of 3 bases from V and 1 base from J, the junction contained 5 bases not matched to a gene. The CDR3 spans 15 residues. CDR3 coding DNA: TGTGCCAGTAGTATTGGCGGGAGGCCTTCCTACGAGCAGTACTTC. Encoded protein: CASSIGGRPSYEQYF.

The V gene is TRBV7-8, the J gene TRBJ2-1, with 7 bases aligning to TRBD2. Germline CDR1 and CDR2: SGHVS and FQNEAQ. There are 14 residues in the CDR3. The V segment lost 1 base and the J segment 8 bases; nucleotides outside the gene matches: 5. This CDR3 reads CASSLEREFDEQFF. In DNA, the CDR3 is TGTGCCAGCAGCTTAGAGCGGGAATTCGATGAGCAGTTCTTC. Complete variable domain (other parts from reference TRBV7-8 and TRBJ2-1): GAGVSQSPRYKVAKRGQDVALRCDPISGHVSLFWYQQALGQGPEFLTYFQNEAQLDKSGLPSDRFFAERPEGSVSTLKIQRTQQEDSAVYLCASSLEREFDEQFFGPGTRLTVL.

The genes are TRBV21-1 and TRBJ1-2; the table's D call of TRBD1 was not tested on the DNA. TRBV21-1 is a recognized pseudogene. This CDR3 is 14 amino acids long. CDR3 DNA: TGTGCCAGCAGCGAAGGACAGGGGGCGTTTGGCTACACCTTC. It encodes CASSEGQGAFGYTF.

The V call is TRBV4-2, the J call TRBJ1-4; 7 bases are a match to TRBD1. The V segment lost 3 bases and the J segment 5 bases; nucleotides outside the gene matches: 6. Germline CDR1 LGHNA, CDR2 YNFKEQ. The CDR3 sequence is 15 residues long. The CDR3 coding sequence is TGTGCCAGCAGCCACTCCGGGACAGCGAATGAAAAACTGTTTTTT. Its translation is CASSHSGTANEKLFF.

The V gene is TRBV7-3, the J gene TRBJ1-1, with a weak D call TRBD1 (5 bases). The ends were cut back, 4 bases at V and 4 bases at J, with 13 bases in the middle. The V gene's germline CDR1 is SGHTA and CDR2 FQGTGA. There are 14 residues in the CDR3. CDR3 bases: TGTGCCAGCAGCTCGGGGGGGTTGAGCACTGAAGCTTTCTTT. It is translated as CASSSGGLSTEAFF.